A single sample gave rise to the 32 T cell receptor beta chains below, sequenced in a study of cytomegalovirus exposure and HLA in healthy donors. The PCR was carried out with 60 Vbeta primers and 13 Jbeta primers. TCRdb keeps only in-frame clones here, not all; method: immunoSEQ multiplex PCR. The data hold 110,000 or so clones, with over 65% observed a single time. What was sequenced was PBMCs. Receptors were obtained from a woman aged 25 to 45 in good health and CMV-seropositive.

The rearrangement links TRBV6-6 to TRBJ1-2, with a possible D match to TRBD1 (6 bases). Germline V CDR1 and CDR2: MNHNY, SVGAGI (reference sequence). CDR3 size: 12 residues. Trimming took off 2 bases at V and 6 bases at J, with 7 bases between the two ends. The chain's CDR3 is CASSYGTHGYTF. The CDR3 DNA reads as TGTGCCAGCAGTTACGGGACACATGGCTACACCTTC.

The chain links TRBV10-3 to TRBJ2-7; D possibly corresponds to TRBD1 (7 bases). This CDR3 spans 18 amino acids. Germline loops: CDR1 ENHRY, CDR2 SYGVKD. V dropped 6 bases and J dropped 0 bases, with 24 bases sitting between them. DNA for the CDR3: TGTGCCATCAGCCCCAAGGGGGCTGGGACGGGGGACTCCTACGAGCAGTACTTC. Residues: CAISPKGAGTGDSYEQYF.

The rearrangement links TRBV11-2 to TRBJ2-5; 8 bases agree with TRBD2. Germline assignment: CDR1 SGHAT and CDR2 FQNNGV. This CDR3 contains 15 residues. J was trimmed by 4 bases and V by 3 bases; bases with no gene match: 7. CDR3 region: CASSLTSVIAETQYF. The CDR3, as DNA: TGTGCCAGCAGCTTGACTAGCGTCATAGCAGAGACCCAGTACTTC.

The chain recombines TRBV5-4 with TRBJ2-5, with no clear D. The CDR3 is made up of 14 amino acids. The germline gives CDR1 SGHNT, CDR2 YYREEE (reference sequence). V was trimmed by 1 base and J by 2 bases, leaving 9 bases between them. The CDR3 sequence: CASSLKLAQETQYF. DNA of the CDR3: TGTGCCAGCAGCTTGAAGTTAGCTCAAGAGACCCAGTACTTC. The entire variable domain, with the rest obtained from reference TRBV5-4 and TRBJ2-5, is as follows: ETGVTQSPTHLIKTRGQQVTLRCSSQSGHNTVSWYQQALGQGPQFIFQYYREEENGRGNFPPRFSGLQFPNYSSELNVNALELDDSALYLCASSLKLAQETQYFGPGTRLLVL.

The gene calls are TRBV15 and TRBJ2-3; 12 nucleotides line up with TRBD2. Germline CDR1 reads LNHNV; CDR2 reads YYDKDF (reference sequence). The CDR3 covers 18 residues. The V gene end was trimmed by 2 bases and the J gene end by 0 bases; junction bases not matched to a gene: 6. CDR3 amino acids: CATSRSTGTSGSTDTQYF. The CDR3 nucleotides read TGTGCCACCAGCAGAAGTACCGGGACTAGCGGGAGCACAGATACGCAGTATTTT.

The genes are TRBV6-5 and TRBJ1-1, with 8 bases lining up with TRBD1. CDR3 length: 14 amino acids. The V segment lost 8 bases and the J segment 10 bases; nucleotides outside the gene matches: 15. Germline CDR1 reads MNHEY; CDR2 reads SVGAGI. CDR3 sequence reads: CASFKEGQAVGAFF. The CDR3 DNA sequence: TGTGCCAGCTTCAAGGAGGGACAGGCTGTTGGAGCTTTCTTT.

The genes are TRBV5-1 and TRBJ2-7, with TRBD2 matching over 14 bases. The CDR3 loop spans 16 amino acids. The germline V gene encodes CDR1 SGHRS and CDR2 YFSETQ. V gave up 4 bases and J gave up 6 bases; unmatched junction bases: 9. This CDR3 reads CASSDPGLAGVSEQYF. The DNA of the CDR3 is TGCGCCAGCAGCGACCCGGGACTAGCGGGAGTGAGCGAGCAGTACTTC. The variable domain in full, with the rest retrieved from reference TRBV5-1 and TRBJ2-7, is KAGVTQTPRYLIKTRGQQVTLSCSPISGHRSVSWYQQTPGQGLQFLFEYFSETQRNKGNFPGRFSGRQFSNSRSEMNVSTLELGDSALYLCASSDPGLAGVSEQYFGPGTRLTVT.

The chain links TRBV9 to TRBJ1-5; TRBD1 aligns across 9 bases. The germline gives CDR1 SGDLS, CDR2 YYNGEE. V dropped 4 bases and J dropped 8; count of bases not matched to a gene: 10. The CDR3 spans 15 residues. The CDR3 DNA sequence: TGTGCCAGCAGCCCGGGGACAGGGTCAATAGAGCCCCAGCATTTT. Translating it yields CASSPGTGSIEPQHF.

This chain connects TRBV10-3 to TRBJ1-1; unclear D gene. V was shortened by 3 bases and J by 0 bases, with 5 bases between the two germline ends. Germline values: CDR1 ENHRY, CDR2 SYGVKD. The CDR3 covers 13 residues. The DNA of the CDR3 is TGTGCCATCAGTGATACAGTGAACACTGAAGCTTTCTTT. Its translation: CAISDTVNTEAFF.

This clone was seen more than once but under ten times. This chain connects TRBV10-1 to TRBJ1-5; D is uncertain. This CDR3 region has 13 residues. The germline V gene has CDR1 WNHNN and CDR2 SYGVQD (reference sequence). V shed 0 bases and J shed 3 bases, with 3 bases lying between them. The CDR3 loop is CASSESANQPQHF. The CDR3 region has the DNA TGCGCCAGCAGTGAGTCGGCCAATCAGCCCCAGCATTTT.

V and J are TRBV5-1 and TRBJ1-2, with TRBD1 identical over 8 bases. The ends lost 2 bases at V and 8 bases at J; junction bases unmatched: 5. Germline lookup yields CDR1 SGHRS and CDR2 YFSETQ. The CDR3 runs 13 residues. In DNA form, the CDR3 reads TGCGCCAGCAGCTTCCAGGGGGCGGAGGGCTACACCTTC. This codes for CASSFQGAEGYTF.

This clone was detected only a few times. The chain combines TRBV5-1 with TRBJ2-7; possibly TRBD2 for D (5 bases). CDR1 SGHRS and CDR2 YFSETQ come from the germline V gene. Trimming stripped 4 bases from V and 4 bases from J, with 12 bases between. The CDR3 consists of 13 residues. Here the CDR3 reads CASSLVGDYEQYF. The CDR3 bases are TGCGCCAGCAGCCTGGTCGGGGATTACGAGCAGTACTTC.

The chain carries TRBV5-1 and TRBJ1-1, with 9 bases matching TRBD1. V gave up 1 base and J gave up 4 bases; unmatched junction bases: 8. CDR1 and CDR2 (germline): SGHRS, YFSETQ. CDR3 size: 16 residues. The CDR3 DNA reads as TGCGCCAGCAGCTTGCAACTACAGGGGGCTGGCACTGAAGCTTTCTTT. Translating gives CASSLQLQGAGTEAFF.

The count of this clone is one. The V gene is TRBV7-8, the J gene TRBJ2-1, with 8 bases that match TRBD2. The CDR3 consists of 14 residues. Trimming took 9 bases from V and 0 from J; bases not matched to a gene: 4. The germline V gene has CDR1 SGHVS and CDR2 FQNEAQ. For the CDR3, the DNA is TGTGCCAGTCAACTAGCGGTCTCCTACAATGAGCAGTTCTTC. It translates to CASQLAVSYNEQFF.

This chain connects TRBV18 to TRBJ1-1; 9 nucleotides agree with TRBD1. The J segment lost 1 base and the V segment lost 6 bases, leaving 9 bases of the junction unmatched. The CDR3 totals 16 residues. Looked up from germline, CDR1 is KGHSH and CDR2 is LQKENI. CDR3 amino acids: CASSSGTGIGNTEAFF. CDR3 DNA: TGTGCCAGCTCCTCCGGGACAGGGATCGGGAACACTGAAGCTTTCTTT.

This sequence joins TRBV19 and TRBJ2-7; 10 bases fit TRBD1. The CDR3 spans 13 residues. Per germline, CDR1 LNHDA and CDR2 SQIVND (reference sequence). Trimming removed 7 bases from V and 3 bases from J; junction bases left unmatched: 3. CDR3 sequence reads: CASTGTGVYEQYF. Here the CDR3 DNA reads TGTGCCAGTACCGGGACAGGGGTCTACGAGCAGTACTTC. Complete variable domain (other parts from reference TRBV19 and TRBJ2-7): DGGITQSPKYLFRKEGQNVTLSCEQNLNHDAMYWYRQDPGQGLRLIYYSQIVNDFQKGDIAEGYSVSREKKESFPLTVTSAQKNPTAFYLCASTGTGVYEQYFGPGTRLTVT.

This clone was counted between two and nine times. The chain carries TRBV7-9 and TRBJ2-1; tentatively, D is TRBD2 (5 bases). Germline CDR1 and CDR2: SEHNR and FQNEAQ (reference sequence). The CDR3 spans 15 residues. Trimming stripped 5 bases from V and 4 bases from J, with 15 bases between. The CDR3: CASSPTGNMYNEQFF. The DNA of the CDR3 is TGTGCCAGCAGCCCGACCGGGAACATGTACAATGAGCAGTTCTTC.

The chain uses TRBV2 and TRBJ1-1, with D maybe TRBD1 (5 bases). Deletions cut 6 bases from V and 3 bases from J, with 11 bases between. Germline V gives CDR1 SNHLY, CDR2 FYNNEI. This CDR3 comprises 13 residues. The CDR3 region is CASRTQGDTEAFF. CDR3 DNA: TGTGCCAGCAGGACTCAGGGTGACACTGAAGCTTTCTTT.

This clone was counted a few times. The CDR3 region is CASSGGSPAKNIQYF. The CDR3 DNA reads TGTGCCAGCAGCGGGGGGAGCCCAGCCAAAAACATTCAGTACTTC. The chain joins TRBV5-4 to TRBJ2-4, with D perhaps matching TRBD2 (6 bases). The CDR3 runs 15 residues. Trimming shortened V by 4 bases and J by 0 bases, and 11 bases separated the two germline ends. Germline CDR1 and CDR2: SGHNT and YYREEE (reference sequence).

This clone was detected only a few times. The chain carries TRBV5-6 and TRBJ2-5; weak D call: TRBD2 (5 bases). Per the germline V gene, CDR1 is SGHDT and CDR2 is YYEEEE. V was pared by 4 bases and J by 5 bases, with 12 bases between. The CDR3 contains 13 residues. CDR3 coding DNA: TGTGCCAGCAGCCCTCTTGAGGGCGAGACCCAGTACTTC. Protein product: CASSPLEGETQYF.

A few counts support this clone. The chain employs TRBV4-1 and TRBJ1-6; D is unresolved. The germline gives CDR1 MGHRA, CDR2 YSYEKL. V was shortened by 1 base and J by 6 bases, with 10 bases between the two germline ends. CDR3 length equals 15 residues. The CDR3 region has the DNA TGCGCCAGCAGCCAAGGACACGGTTTTAATTCACCCCTCCACTTT. Translated, it gives CASSQGHGFNSPLHF.

This chain joins TRBV27 and TRBJ1-3; D might be TRBD1 (5 bases). V gave up 5 bases and J gave up 8 bases, with 10 bases separating them. CDR1 MNHEY and CDR2 SMNVEV come from the germline V gene (reference sequence). There are 12 residues in the CDR3. CDR3 nucleotide sequence: TGTGCCAGCAGTCCAGGGCTGCACACCATATATTTT. This gives the protein CASSPGLHTIYF.

V usage is TRBV19 and J usage is TRBJ2-7; TRBD1 agrees at 8 bases. Trimming cost V 3 bases and J 1 base; bases outside gene matches: 20. The CDR3 is 20 amino acids. The germline CDR1 and CDR2 sequences are LNHDA and SQIVND (reference sequence). The CDR3 DNA reads TGTGCCAGTAGTATTGGGGCCGGGACAGGAGTAGGACTGGGTTCCTACGAGCAGTACTTC. Its protein is CASSIGAGTGVGLGSYEQYF. Complete variable domain (other parts from reference TRBV19 and TRBJ2-7): DGGITQSPKYLFRKEGQNVTLSCEQNLNHDAMYWYRQDPGQGLRLIYYSQIVNDFQKGDIAEGYSVSREKKESFPLTVTSAQKNPTAFYLCASSIGAGTGVGLGSYEQYFGPGTRLTVT.

The rearrangement links TRBV5-5 to TRBJ1-1; tentatively, D is TRBD1 (5 bases). This CDR3 spans 13 amino acids. With 5 bases removed from V and 5 bases from J, the gap between germline ends came to 13 bases. CDR1 and CDR2 from the germline V gene are SGHKS and YYEKEE (reference sequence). For the CDR3, the DNA is TGTGCCAGCAGTTGGGACTGGGCAACTGAAGCTTTCTTT. Amino acid sequence: CASSWDWATEAFF.

The genes are TRBV30 and TRBJ1-1, with 7 nucleotides matching TRBD1. The CDR3 has 13 amino acids. Germline CDR1 GTSNPN, CDR2 SVGIG (reference sequence). With V trimmed by 3 bases and J by 2 bases, 3 bases remained unmatched. CDR3 DNA sequence: TGTGCCTGGAGGGGACAGTCTAACACTGAAGCTTTCTTT. It is translated as CAWRGQSNTEAFF.

The chain is built from TRBV7-9 and TRBJ2-1; perhaps TRBD1 as D (5 bases). CDR1 and CDR2 (germline): SEHNR, FQNEAQ (reference sequence). Trimming cost V 7 bases and J 7 bases, with 20 bases left between them. This CDR3 has 15 amino acids. CDR3 in DNA: TGTGCCAGCATCGGCTATTCTCGGGCAGGGAATGAGCAGTTCTTC. As protein: CASIGYSRAGNEQFF.

In the case of this clone: The germline gene is not matched at one end of the junction; a read error may be the cause. The rearrangement joins TRBV7-7 to TRBJ2-5; 7 nucleotides agree with TRBD2. This CDR3 region has 15 residues. Germline values: CDR1 SSHAT, CDR2 FNYEAQ (reference sequence). CDR3 in amino acids: CASSRRDYEGETQYF. The CDR3 bases are TGTGCTAGCAGCCGGCGGGACTACGAAGGCGAGACCCAGTACTTC.

This sequence joins TRBV15 and TRBJ1-3; TRBD1 matches 8 bases. Germline trimming cut 3 bases from V and 2 bases from J; bases unmatched to any gene: 21. Germline CDR1 LNHNV, CDR2 YYDKDF (reference sequence). The CDR3 totals 21 residues. CDR3 coding DNA: TGTGCCACCAGCAGCAATTCTCCGGGACAGGCCTTCTGGGGGGCTGGAAACACCATATATTTT. Its protein is CATSSNSPGQAFWGAGNTIYF.

This chain joins TRBV7-9 and TRBJ1-3; D is possibly TRBD1 (6 bases). Trimming stripped 1 base from V and 4 bases from J, with 17 bases between. Germline lookup yields CDR1 SEHNR and CDR2 FQNEAQ (reference sequence). The CDR3 length is 17 residues. In nucleotides, the CDR3 is TGTGCCAGCAGCTTAGTGTTCGGCTGGACAGCCGGAAACACCATATATTTT. As protein: CASSLVFGWTAGNTIYF.

In the case of this clone: One end of the junction varies from germline; a read error may be responsible. The chain has TRBV10-3 and TRBJ2-7, with D possibly matching TRBD1 (7 bases). The CDR3 runs 16 residues. Germline CDR1 ENHRY, CDR2 SYGVKD. CDR3 in DNA: TGTGCCAGCAGTGAGCCGACAGGGAGGTGGTACTACGAGCAGTACTTC. It specifies CASSEPTGRWYYEQYF.

The count of this clone is one. As DNA, the CDR3 is TGTGCCAGTAGTATAAGACTTAGCTATGGCTACACCTTC. Translated: CASSIRLSYGYTF. The gene calls are TRBV19 and TRBJ1-2, with unresolved D. This CDR3 spans 13 amino acids. The V end was cut by 2 bases, the J end by 4 bases, with 8 bases between. Per the germline V gene, CDR1 is LNHDA and CDR2 is SQIVND (reference sequence).

The count of this clone is one. The gene calls are TRBV29-1 and TRBJ1-3, with a possible D match to TRBD1 (6 bases). Germline CDR1 reads SQVTM; CDR2 reads ANQGSEA. The CDR3 has 14 residues. Trimming took 6 bases from V and 4 from J, leaving 16 bases between them. CDR3: CSVSITGPGNTIYF. CDR3 nucleotide sequence: TGCAGCGTCTCGATCACAGGGCCGGGAAACACCATATATTTT. Based on the CDR3 plus reference TRBV29-1 and TRBJ1-3, the full variable domain is SAVISQKPSRDICQRGTSLTIQCQVDSQVTMMFWYRQQPGQSLTLIATANQGSEATYESGFVIDKFPISRPNLTFSTLTVSNMSPEDSSIYLCSVSITGPGNTIYFGEGSWLTVV.